A selection of T cell receptor beta chains follows, all from one sample in a study of shared clonotypes between healthy human individuals. Data came from immunoSEQ multiplex PCR; TCRdb stores just in-frame clones and leaves some out. Of about half a million clones listed, approximately 78% are singletons. Sequenced sample: PBMCs. The origin of the receptors is a woman between 35 and 50 years old in good health. Some clones in this sample may be carry-over from other donors' samples. Each CDR3 is given with its conserved first and last residue. A D gene is named only where the DNA matches it firmly. Only some rows state a clone size, as once, few, many or a class for expanded clones.

v_call: TRBV4-2
d_call: -
clone_size: many
j_call: TRBJ1-1
cdr3_length: 15
cdr3_nt: TGTGCCAGCAGCCCGTTACAGGGTGGGAACACTGAAGCTTTCTTT
cdr3_aa: CASSPLQGGNTEAFF

v_call: TRBV9
d_call: -
clone_size: -
j_call: TRBJ2-4
cdr3_length: 16
cdr3_nt: TGTGCCAGCAGCGTTTCCGGGACTGCAGCCAAAAACATTCAGTACTTC
cdr3_aa: CASSVSGTAAKNIQYF

v_call: TRBV2
d_call: TRBD1
clone_size: few
j_call: TRBJ1-1
cdr3_length: 12
cdr3_nt: TGTGCCAGTGGACAGGTTGGCGCTGAAGCTTTCTTT
cdr3_aa: CASGQVGAEAFF

v_call: TRBV7-3
d_call: -
clone_size: -
j_call: TRBJ2-6
cdr3_length: 14
cdr3_nt: TGTGCCTCAGGGGGGCGTAGCGGGGCCAACGTCCTGACTTTC
cdr3_aa: CASGGRSGANVLTF

v_call: TRBV7-2
d_call: TRBD1
clone_size: -
j_call: TRBJ2-4
cdr3_length: 15
cdr3_nt: TGTGCCAGCAGCTTAGCCCGGGGACAGTTAAACATTCAGTACTTC
cdr3_aa: CASSLARGQLNIQYF

v_call: TRBV19
d_call: -
clone_size: -
j_call: TRBJ2-5
cdr3_length: 13
cdr3_nt: TGTGCCAGTAGTATAGATCTGGGAGGGACCCAGTACTTC
cdr3_aa: CASSIDLGGTQYF

v_call: TRBV20-1
d_call: -
clone_size: -
j_call: TRBJ2-1
cdr3_length: 11
cdr3_nt: TGCAGTGCCGTCCGGGAGCGAGAGCAGTTCTTC
cdr3_aa: CSAVREREQFF

v_call: TRBV29-1
d_call: TRBD1
clone_size: few
j_call: TRBJ1-5
cdr3_length: 14
cdr3_nt: TGCAGCGATAGGGGGCTCAGTTTAGGTCAGCCCCAGCATTTT
cdr3_aa: CSDRGLSLGQPQHF

v_call: TRBV2
d_call: -
clone_size: -
j_call: TRBJ2-7
cdr3_length: 14
cdr3_nt: TGTGCCAGCAGCCTAGACAGGGGAGGGTACGAGCAGTACTTC
cdr3_aa: CASSLDRGGYEQYF

v_call: TRBV6-5
d_call: -
clone_size: -
j_call: TRBJ2-7
cdr3_length: 12
cdr3_nt: TGTGCCAGCAGTGGCGTGGGCTACGAGCAGTACTTC
cdr3_aa: CASSGVGYEQYF

v_call: TRBV30
d_call: -
clone_size: -
j_call: TRBJ2-5
cdr3_length: 14
cdr3_nt: TGTGCCTGGAGTCCCGGACCCCGGGGGGAGACCCAGTACTTC
cdr3_aa: CAWSPGPRGETQYF

v_call: TRBV28
d_call: -
clone_size: many
j_call: TRBJ2-7
cdr3_length: 14
cdr3_nt: TGTGCCAGCAGTTTAATGAAGTTTTACAGCGAGCAGTACTTC
cdr3_aa: CASSLMKFYSEQYF

v_call: TRBV28
d_call: -
clone_size: -
j_call: TRBJ1-5
cdr3_length: 14
cdr3_nt: TGTGCCAGCAGTTTAAGAACGGGCGGCCAGCCCCAGCATTTT
cdr3_aa: CASSLRTGGQPQHF

v_call: TRBV4-1
d_call: TRBD2
clone_size: -
j_call: TRBJ2-3
cdr3_length: 16
cdr3_nt: TGCGCCAGCAGCCCACGGGGAAGCGGGAGTGGAGATACGCAGTATTTT
cdr3_aa: CASSPRGSGSGDTQYF

v_call: TRBV5-5
d_call: TRBD2
clone_size: -
j_call: TRBJ2-7
cdr3_length: 15
cdr3_nt: TGTGCCAGCAGCCCGGGACTATCGGGGGCCTACGAGCAGTACTTC
cdr3_aa: CASSPGLSGAYEQYF

v_call: TRBV6-5
d_call: -
clone_size: -
j_call: TRBJ2-7
cdr3_length: 15
cdr3_nt: TGTGCCAGCAGTTACGATAAGGGGCCGCACTACGAGCAGTACTTC
cdr3_aa: CASSYDKGPHYEQYF

v_call: TRBV7-9
d_call: -
clone_size: once
j_call: TRBJ2-5
cdr3_length: 15
cdr3_nt: TGTGCCAGCAGCCACAACAGGGCTTCGGGGGAGACCCAGTACTTC
cdr3_aa: CASSHNRASGETQYF

v_call: TRBV11-2
d_call: TRBD2
clone_size: many
j_call: TRBJ2-4
cdr3_length: 19
cdr3_nt: TGTGCCAGCAGCTCGGGACTAGCGGGACCTAGAGGGGCCAAAAACATTCAGTACTTC
cdr3_aa: CASSSGLAGPRGAKNIQYF

v_call: TRBV29-1
d_call: TRBD1
clone_size: -
j_call: TRBJ1-2
cdr3_length: 13
cdr3_nt: TGCAGCGTTGAGGACAGGGGATACTATGGCTACACCTTC
cdr3_aa: CSVEDRGYYGYTF

v_call: TRBV15
d_call: -
clone_size: -
j_call: TRBJ2-1
cdr3_length: 15
cdr3_nt: TGTGCCACCAGCAGAGAGGACAAGGCCTACAATGAGCAGTTCTTC
cdr3_aa: CATSREDKAYNEQFF

v_call: TRBV29-1
d_call: TRBD1
clone_size: -
j_call: TRBJ2-3
cdr3_length: 14
cdr3_nt: TGCAGCGTTGAGGACAGGCGAAGCACAGATACGCAGTATTTT
cdr3_aa: CSVEDRRSTDTQYF

v_call: TRBV5-1
d_call: -
clone_size: -
j_call: TRBJ2-5
cdr3_length: 15
cdr3_nt: TGCGCCAGCAGCCCCCAGGGTGGGAGCGCAGAGACCCAGTACTTC
cdr3_aa: CASSPQGGSAETQYF

v_call: TRBV6-7
d_call: TRBD1
clone_size: few
j_call: TRBJ1-3
cdr3_length: 16
cdr3_nt: TGTGCCAGCAGTTACTCGGACAGGCGCTCTGGAAACACCATATATTTT
cdr3_aa: CASSYSDRRSGNTIYF

v_call: TRBV5-1
d_call: TRBD2
clone_size: -
j_call: TRBJ2-2
cdr3_length: 19
cdr3_nt: TGCGCCAGCAGCCTTTGGACTAGCGGGAGGGCCACTCGTGCCGGGGAGCTGTTTTTT
cdr3_aa: CASSLWTSGRATRAGELFF

v_call: TRBV7-9
d_call: TRBD2
clone_size: once
j_call: TRBJ2-3
cdr3_length: 15
cdr3_nt: TGTGCCAGCAGCTTTCGAGCGGGACGGGTAGATACGCAGTATTTT
cdr3_aa: CASSFRAGRVDTQYF

v_call: TRBV7-2
d_call: TRBD2
clone_size: -
j_call: TRBJ2-7
cdr3_length: 15
cdr3_nt: TGTGCCAGCAGCGTTAAAAGCGGGAGCTCCTACGAGCAGTACTTC
cdr3_aa: CASSVKSGSSYEQYF

v_call: TRBV7-2
d_call: -
clone_size: -
j_call: TRBJ1-5
cdr3_length: 14
cdr3_nt: TGTGCCAGCAGCTGGGGGTCGGGCAATCAGCCCCAGCATTTT
cdr3_aa: CASSWGSGNQPQHF

v_call: TRBV7-3
d_call: -
clone_size: -
j_call: TRBJ2-1
cdr3_length: 14
cdr3_nt: TGTGCCAGCAGCTTAAAAGGTGGATACAATGAGCAGTTCTTC
cdr3_aa: CASSLKGGYNEQFF

v_call: TRBV4-1
d_call: TRBD1
clone_size: -
j_call: TRBJ2-3
cdr3_length: 16
cdr3_nt: TGCGCCAGCAGCCAAGACGACAGGGGAAGCACAGATACGCAGTATTTT
cdr3_aa: CASSQDDRGSTDTQYF

v_call: TRBV2
d_call: -
clone_size: -
j_call: TRBJ2-7
cdr3_length: 14
cdr3_nt: TGTGCCAGCAGTGAAGGACCTCTCGGCTACGAGCAGTACTTC
cdr3_aa: CASSEGPLGYEQYF

v_call: TRBV30
d_call: TRBD1
clone_size: -
j_call: TRBJ1-5
cdr3_length: 14
cdr3_nt: TGTGCCTGGAGTGTTGACAGGGGCAATCAGCCCCAGCATTTT
cdr3_aa: CAWSVDRGNQPQHF

v_call: TRBV10-2
d_call: TRBD1
clone_size: -
j_call: TRBJ2-7
cdr3_length: 16
cdr3_nt: TGCGCCAGCAGGGGGACGACAGGGATGGGGATATACGAGCAGTACTTC
cdr3_aa: CASRGTTGMGIYEQYF

v_call: TRBV5-1
d_call: TRBD2
clone_size: -
j_call: TRBJ2-3
cdr3_length: 14
cdr3_nt: TGCGCCAGCAGTGAGGGAGGGGTGGCAGATACGCAGTATTTT
cdr3_aa: CASSEGGVADTQYF

v_call: TRBV7-9
d_call: -
clone_size: -
j_call: TRBJ1-3
cdr3_length: 16
cdr3_nt: TGTGCCAGCAGCGCGACAGTCTCGAGCTCTGGAAACACCATATATTTT
cdr3_aa: CASSATVSSSGNTIYF

v_call: TRBV28
d_call: TRBD2
clone_size: -
j_call: TRBJ2-3
cdr3_length: 15
cdr3_nt: TGTGCCAGCACCGGAAGCGGGAGGGCTACAGATACGCAGTATTTT
cdr3_aa: CASTGSGRATDTQYF

v_call: TRBV30
d_call: TRBD1
clone_size: few
j_call: TRBJ1-6
cdr3_length: 14
cdr3_nt: TGTGCCTGGAGTATGGGACAGGGGAATTCACCCCTCCACTTT
cdr3_aa: CAWSMGQGNSPLHF

v_call: TRBV7-2
d_call: TRBD2
clone_size: -
j_call: TRBJ2-3
cdr3_length: 14
cdr3_nt: TGTGCCAGCAGGAGCGGGGGGGCCTCGGATACGCAGTATTTT
cdr3_aa: CASRSGGASDTQYF

v_call: TRBV7-9
d_call: -
clone_size: -
j_call: TRBJ1-2
cdr3_length: 14
cdr3_nt: TGTGCCAGCAGCTTAGAATTAGGAGTGGGCGGCTACACCTTC
cdr3_aa: CASSLELGVGGYTF

v_call: TRBV30
d_call: TRBD2
clone_size: -
j_call: TRBJ2-1
cdr3_length: 16
cdr3_nt: TGTGCCTGGAGTCTAGGGACTAGCCGTACATACAATGAGCAGTTCTTC
cdr3_aa: CAWSLGTSRTYNEQFF

v_call: TRBV29-1
d_call: TRBD1
clone_size: -
j_call: TRBJ1-1
cdr3_length: 13
cdr3_nt: TGCAGCGTTGGGGCAGGGGGGAACACTGAAGCTTTCTTT
cdr3_aa: CSVGAGGNTEAFF

v_call: TRBV20-1
d_call: -
clone_size: -
j_call: TRBJ2-1
cdr3_length: 11
cdr3_nt: TGCAGTGCTAGCCCGGGGGGCCCGCAGTTCTTC
cdr3_aa: CSASPGGPQFF

v_call: TRBV6-5
d_call: TRBD2
clone_size: once
j_call: TRBJ2-1
cdr3_length: 14
cdr3_nt: TGTGCCAGCAGTTACTTGATTACTAGCGGACAGCAGTTCTTC
cdr3_aa: CASSYLITSGQQFF

v_call: TRBV18
d_call: -
clone_size: -
j_call: TRBJ1-1
cdr3_length: 14
cdr3_nt: TGTGCCAGCTCACCACCGTTATCAGGGTCAGTAGCTTTCTTT
cdr3_aa: CASSPPLSGSVAFF

v_call: TRBV5-1
d_call: TRBD2
clone_size: -
j_call: TRBJ2-7
cdr3_length: 12
cdr3_nt: TGCGCCAGCAGCCTTAGCGGGTACGAGCAGTACTTC
cdr3_aa: CASSLSGYEQYF

v_call: TRBV9
d_call: -
clone_size: -
j_call: TRBJ1-1
cdr3_length: 15
cdr3_nt: TGTGCCAGCAGCGTAGCCGGGACAACGAACACTGAAGCTTTCTTT
cdr3_aa: CASSVAGTTNTEAFF

v_call: TRBV5-4
d_call: -
clone_size: -
j_call: TRBJ2-3
cdr3_length: 15
cdr3_nt: TGTGCCAGCAGCTCAGTGTTGCAACGGAGAGATACGCAGTATTTT
cdr3_aa: CASSSVLQRRDTQYF

v_call: TRBV28
d_call: -
clone_size: -
j_call: TRBJ2-5
cdr3_length: 13
cdr3_nt: TGTGCCAGCAGTCCACCGGTAGCGCAGGCCCAGTACTTC
cdr3_aa: CASSPPVAQAQYF

v_call: TRBV27
d_call: -
clone_size: few
j_call: TRBJ1-1
cdr3_length: 14
cdr3_nt: TGTGCCAGCAGTTCCCGTTTGGGGTCCACTGAAGCTTTCTTT
cdr3_aa: CASSSRLGSTEAFF

v_call: TRBV13
d_call: -
clone_size: -
j_call: TRBJ2-7
cdr3_length: 14
cdr3_nt: TGTGCCAGCAGCTCCGGGACTCCTTCCTACGAGCAGTACTTC
cdr3_aa: CASSSGTPSYEQYF

v_call: TRBV19
d_call: -
clone_size: -
j_call: TRBJ1-1
cdr3_length: 14
cdr3_nt: TGTGCCAGTAGTATAGGGGGAGGAGGCACTGAAGCTTTCTTT
cdr3_aa: CASSIGGGGTEAFF

v_call: TRBV2
d_call: TRBD2
clone_size: -
j_call: TRBJ2-6
cdr3_length: 13
cdr3_nt: TGTGCCAGCGGGGGGGCTGGGGCCAACGTCCTGACTTTC
cdr3_aa: CASGGAGANVLTF

v_call: TRBV11-2
d_call: -
clone_size: -
j_call: TRBJ2-6
cdr3_length: 16
cdr3_nt: TGTGCCAGCAGCTTAGACAGGGGTGGTGGGGCCAACGTCCTGACTTTC
cdr3_aa: CASSLDRGGGANVLTF